A selection of T cell receptor beta chains follows, all from one sample in a study of shared clonotypes between healthy human individuals. Produced via immunoSEQ multiplex PCR; TCRdb's table is partial and in-frame only. Seen here are around 2,000,000 clones, about 95% observed once, and the top ten hold about 1.1%. The sequencing sample was made of naive CD8+ T cells sorted from blood. The receptors were sampled from a man between 18 and 35 years old in good health. Both conserved end residues are part of each CDR3. The D gene is left open where the match is weak. Size values are once, few and many counts, or a class for expanded clones, and some rows have none.

clone_size: NA; v_call: TRBV7-9; j_call: TRBJ1-1; d_call: TRBD1; cdr3_nt: TGTGCCAGCAGCTATGACAGGGGTACTGAAGCTTTCTTT; cdr3_aa: CASSYDRGTEAFF
clone_size: NA; v_call: TRBV6-6; j_call: TRBJ2-1; d_call: NA; cdr3_nt: TGTGCCAGCAGTTACTCCTACTATGAGCAGTTCTTC; cdr3_aa: CASSYSYYEQFF
clone_size: few; v_call: TRBV27; j_call: TRBJ1-1; d_call: NA; cdr3_nt: TGTGCCAGCAGTTTAACAGGGATGAACACTGAAGCTTTCTTT; cdr3_aa: CASSLTGMNTEAFF
clone_size: NA; v_call: TRBV6-6; j_call: TRBJ2-7; d_call: NA; cdr3_nt: TGTGCCAGCAGTTACTCGGTGGGTACGTCCGAGCAGTACTTC; cdr3_aa: CASSYSVGTSEQYF
clone_size: NA; v_call: TRBV10-1; j_call: TRBJ2-2; d_call: NA; cdr3_nt: TGCGCCAGCAGTGATAGTGAGAACTGGGAGCTGTTTTTT; cdr3_aa: CASSDSENWELFF
clone_size: NA; v_call: TRBV5-1; j_call: TRBJ2-3; d_call: NA; cdr3_nt: TGCGCCAGCAGCTTGCAAACGCAGGGTCTCGCAGATACGCAGTATTTT; cdr3_aa: CASSLQTQGLADTQYF
clone_size: NA; v_call: TRBV7-9; j_call: TRBJ1-1; d_call: NA; cdr3_nt: TGTGCCAGCAGCCCCCCCGTGACAGAGAACACTGAAGCTTTCTTT; cdr3_aa: CASSPPVTENTEAFF
clone_size: NA; v_call: TRBV29-1; j_call: TRBJ1-1; d_call: TRBD1; cdr3_nt: TGCAGCGCCGGGACAGGGAGCACTGAAGCTTTCTTT; cdr3_aa: CSAGTGSTEAFF
clone_size: once; v_call: TRBV7-8; j_call: TRBJ1-5; d_call: NA; cdr3_nt: TGTGCCAGCAGCCTCGGGCAGGGCAATCAGCCCCAGCATTTT; cdr3_aa: CASSLGQGNQPQHF
clone_size: once; v_call: TRBV25-1; j_call: TRBJ1-1; d_call: NA; cdr3_nt: TGTGCCAGCAGTTATGACTGGGACACCCGAGGAGGCGGAGCTTTCTTT; cdr3_aa: CASSYDWDTRGGGAFF
clone_size: NA; v_call: TRBV27; j_call: TRBJ2-2; d_call: NA; cdr3_nt: TGTGCCAGCAGTGGGTTGTCCGGGGAGCTGTTTTTT; cdr3_aa: CASSGLSGELFF
clone_size: NA; v_call: TRBV27; j_call: TRBJ2-7; d_call: TRBD1; cdr3_nt: TGTGCCAGCAGTTTGAGGGGACAGCTCTACGAGCAGTACTTC; cdr3_aa: CASSLRGQLYEQYF
clone_size: NA; v_call: TRBV12-5; j_call: TRBJ2-5; d_call: NA; cdr3_nt: TGTGCTAGTGGTTTAGCATGGGAGACCCAGTACTTC; cdr3_aa: CASGLAWETQYF
clone_size: NA; v_call: TRBV5-1; j_call: TRBJ2-7; d_call: NA; cdr3_nt: TGCGCCAGCAGTTACGACAGCACCTACGAGCAGTACTTC; cdr3_aa: CASSYDSTYEQYF
clone_size: NA; v_call: TRBV27; j_call: TRBJ2-1; d_call: NA; cdr3_nt: TGTGCCAGCAGTTCGAGCGACAGTCCTGGGTTCTTC; cdr3_aa: CASSSSDSPGFF
clone_size: NA; v_call: TRBV9; j_call: TRBJ1-1; d_call: NA; cdr3_nt: TGTGCCAGCAGCGTAGAGGCCGGGGGGGCGAACACTGAAGCTTTCTTT; cdr3_aa: CASSVEAGGANTEAFF
clone_size: NA; v_call: TRBV2; j_call: TRBJ2-7; d_call: NA; cdr3_nt: TGTGCCAGCAGTGAGATGGAAGGGCTCCCGGGGTACGAGCAGTACTTC; cdr3_aa: CASSEMEGLPGYEQYF
clone_size: NA; v_call: TRBV13; j_call: TRBJ1-4; d_call: NA; cdr3_nt: TGTGCCAGCAGCTACAGGGCTGGGACTAATGAAAAACTGTTTTTT; cdr3_aa: CASSYRAGTNEKLFF
clone_size: NA; v_call: TRBV13; j_call: TRBJ2-2; d_call: TRBD1; cdr3_nt: TGTGCCAGCAGCTTAGACGGGACAGGGGGGTACACCGGGGAGCTGTTTTTT; cdr3_aa: CASSLDGTGGYTGELFF